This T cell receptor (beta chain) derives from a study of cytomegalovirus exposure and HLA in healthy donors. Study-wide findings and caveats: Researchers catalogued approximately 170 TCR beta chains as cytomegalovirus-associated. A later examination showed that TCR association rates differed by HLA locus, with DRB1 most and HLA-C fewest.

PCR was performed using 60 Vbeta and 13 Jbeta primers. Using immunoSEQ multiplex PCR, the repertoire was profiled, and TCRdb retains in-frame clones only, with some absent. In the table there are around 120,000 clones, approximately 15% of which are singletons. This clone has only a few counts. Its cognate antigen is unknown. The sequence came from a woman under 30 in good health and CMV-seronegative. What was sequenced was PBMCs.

The chain's CDR3 is CSAMKTGSRDEQYF. The CDR3 DNA sequence: TGCAGCGCTATGAAGACAGGGTCTAGGGACGAGCAGTACTTC. The chain employs TRBV29-1 and TRBJ2-7, with TRBD1 identical over 7 bases. The CDR3 sequence is 14 residues long. The V gene's germline CDR1 is SQVTM and CDR2 ANQGSEA. V shed 7 bases, J shed 5 bases, and the junction held 14 bases outside the gene matches.